This is a list of T cell receptor beta chains from one sample in a study of OX40 agonist ivuxolimab in advanced cancers. Only in-frame clones appear in the TCRdb table, and some are missing; sequencing was by immunoSEQ multiplex PCR. The table records about 43,000 clones, around 87% of them present only once. The sequencing used CD4+ or CD8+ T cells sorted from blood, collected in a trial of the OX40 agonist ivuxolimab. The receptors stem from an adult with an advanced solid tumor such as melanoma, head and neck, liver or kidney cancer. Both conserved end residues are part of each CDR3. Each record gives: D gene, J gene, clone size, V gene, CDR3 protein, CDR3 DNA. The D gene is left open where the match is weak. Where a row states a size, it is once, few, many or the class of an expanded clone; other rows omit it.

D gene: NA; J gene: TRBJ2-1; clone size: few; V gene: TRBV6-5; CDR3 protein: CASTKRGEWGEQFF; CDR3 DNA: TGTGCCAGCACCAAACGAGGGGAGTGGGGTGAGCAGTTCTTC
D gene: TRBD1; J gene: TRBJ1-4; clone size: NA; V gene: TRBV9; CDR3 protein: CASSPRSTGDNEKLFF; CDR3 DNA: TGTGCCAGCAGCCCCCGGTCTACAGGGGACAATGAAAAACTGTTTTTT
D gene: NA; J gene: TRBJ2-3; clone size: NA; V gene: TRBV4-3; CDR3 protein: CASSPQRSHPTDTQYF; CDR3 DNA: TGCGCCAGCAGCCCCCAAAGGAGCCATCCTACGGATACGCAGTATTTT
D gene: NA; J gene: TRBJ1-2; clone size: few; V gene: TRBV4-3; CDR3 protein: CASSQETAAPLYGYTF; CDR3 DNA: TGCGCCAGCAGCCAAGAGACGGCAGCGCCTCTCTATGGCTACACCTTC
D gene: NA; J gene: TRBJ1-4; clone size: NA; V gene: TRBV28; CDR3 protein: CASSPHDSGLGNEKLFF; CDR3 DNA: TGTGCCAGCAGTCCTCACGACTCGGGGTTGGGTAATGAAAAACTGTTTTTT
D gene: TRBD2; J gene: TRBJ2-1; clone size: few; V gene: TRBV5-4; CDR3 protein: CASSLVAGDNNEQFF; CDR3 DNA: TGTGCCAGCAGCTTGGTAGCGGGGGACAACAATGAGCAGTTCTTC
D gene: NA; J gene: TRBJ1-4; clone size: NA; V gene: TRBV9; CDR3 protein: CASSTTGGNEKLFF; CDR3 DNA: TGTGCCAGCAGCACAACAGGAGGTAATGAAAAACTGTTTTTT
D gene: NA; J gene: TRBJ2-1; clone size: NA; V gene: TRBV13; CDR3 protein: CASSLDRHEQFF; CDR3 DNA: TGTGCCAGCAGCTTAGATCGCCATGAGCAGTTCTTC
D gene: TRBD1; J gene: TRBJ2-3; clone size: NA; V gene: TRBV9; CDR3 protein: CASSVGLGKGTGDDTQYF; CDR3 DNA: TGTGCCAGCAGCGTAGGATTGGGGAAAGGGACAGGGGACGATACGCAGTATTTT
D gene: NA; J gene: TRBJ1-1; clone size: NA; V gene: TRBV4-3; CDR3 protein: CASSQAPAGMNTEAFF; CDR3 DNA: TGCGCCAGCAGCCAAGCGCCGGCAGGCATGAACACTGAAGCTTTCTTT
D gene: NA; J gene: TRBJ1-1; clone size: NA; V gene: TRBV5-4; CDR3 protein: CASSNPQALGFAEAFF; CDR3 DNA: TGTGCCAGCAGCAACCCACAAGCCCTCGGGTTCGCTGAAGCTTTCTTT
D gene: NA; J gene: TRBJ1-2; clone size: NA; V gene: TRBV5-1; CDR3 protein: CASSLDSVNGYTF; CDR3 DNA: TGCGCCAGCAGCTTGGACAGCGTTAATGGCTACACCTTC
D gene: NA; J gene: TRBJ2-1; clone size: NA; V gene: TRBV7-3; CDR3 protein: CASSTLSGPQGLDEQFF; CDR3 DNA: TGTGCCAGCAGCACCTTATCGGGACCACAGGGATTGGATGAGCAGTTCTTC
D gene: NA; J gene: TRBJ2-2; clone size: NA; V gene: TRBV10-3; CDR3 protein: CAISEPQQGTGELFF; CDR3 DNA: TGTGCCATCAGTGAGCCACAACAGGGAACCGGGGAGCTGTTTTTT
D gene: TRBD1; J gene: TRBJ2-1; clone size: NA; V gene: TRBV29-1; CDR3 protein: CSARGDSQGNEQFF; CDR3 DNA: TGCAGCGCCCGAGGGGACAGCCAGGGCAATGAGCAGTTCTTC